This TCR beta chain was profiled in a study of blood T cells in healthy people across ages. Worth noting for this clonotype: The antigen remains unidentified.

Through a sample-barcoded 5' primer and a J-beta primer mix, a second PCR was run for roughly 6 to 12 cycles. From the 5' RACE reads, TCRdb called clonotypes with MiXCR, one entry per CDR3 protein. The sample holds about 1.8 million distinct CDR3 sequences; around 48% are singletons and the top ten take 2% to 2.5%. Unmatched junction bases numbered 9, after V lost 7 bases and J lost 6 bases. The CDR3 covers 13 residues. Germline V CDR1 and CDR2: SQVTM, ANQGSEA. Healthy individuals of Caucasian origin from Russia, aged about 6 to 90, served as donors. Every sample yielded at least 7 million isolated PBMCs. Study conclusions and caveats: TCR beta diversity per million T cells fell roughly linearly with age.

Sequences were obtained from blood. The chain has TRBV29-1 and TRBJ1-2; 9 bases map to TRBD1. The origin of this receptor is a middle-aged woman in good health. The CDR3 loop reads CSAGTGKVDGYTF. The DNA for the CDR3 is TGCAGCGCCGGGACAGGGAAAGTGGATGGCTACACCTTC.